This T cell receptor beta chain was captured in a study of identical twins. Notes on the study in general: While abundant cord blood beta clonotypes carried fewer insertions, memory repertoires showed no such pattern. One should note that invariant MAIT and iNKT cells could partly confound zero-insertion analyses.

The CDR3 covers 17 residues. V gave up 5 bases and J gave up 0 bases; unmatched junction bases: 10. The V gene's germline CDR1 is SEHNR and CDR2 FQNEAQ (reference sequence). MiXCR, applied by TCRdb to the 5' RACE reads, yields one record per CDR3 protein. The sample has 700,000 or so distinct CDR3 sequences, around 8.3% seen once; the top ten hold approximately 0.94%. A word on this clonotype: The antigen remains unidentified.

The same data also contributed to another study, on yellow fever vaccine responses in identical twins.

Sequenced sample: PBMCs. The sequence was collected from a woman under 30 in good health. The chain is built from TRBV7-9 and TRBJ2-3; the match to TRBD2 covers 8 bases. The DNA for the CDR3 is TGTGCCAGCAGCCGTAAAACGGCTAGCGGGAGCACAGATACGCAGTATTTT. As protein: CASSRKTASGSTDTQYF.